A selection of T cell receptor beta chains follows, all from one sample in a study of shared T cell receptors in the human thymus. Clones were sequenced by immunoSEQ multiplex PCR, and TCRdb holds only the in-frame ones, with some missing. The sample lists about 380,000 clones; around 93% were seen once. Material for sequencing was thymocytes. These receptors were obtained from a human donor. The CDR3 runs from the conserved cysteine through the conserved F or W. The D gene is left open where the match is weak. Size is omitted from some rows. Given values are once, few, many or a class for expanded clones.

clone size,D gene,J gene,V gene,CDR3 protein,CDR3 DNA
.,.,TRBJ2-2,TRBV5-1,CASSIQLGGGELFF,TGCGCCAGCAGCATCCAGCTAGGCGGCGGGGAGCTGTTTTTT
once,TRBD2,TRBJ2-7,TRBV4-3,CASSRAGTSGRYEQYF,TGCGCCAGCAGCCGCGCCGGGACTAGCGGGAGATACGAGCAGTACTTC
once,.,TRBJ2-3,TRBV4-1,CASSQDILVFTDTQYF,TGCGCCAGCAGCCAAGATATTTTGGTGTTCACAGATACGCAGTATTTT
.,TRBD1,TRBJ1-1,TRBV6-6,CASSHPTGRNTEAFF,TGTGCCAGCAGTCACCCGACAGGGCGGAACACTGAAGCTTTCTTT
.,.,TRBJ2-7,TRBV11-2,CASSLVDSPYEQYF,TGTGCCAGCAGCTTAGTTGACAGTCCTTACGAGCAGTACTTC
.,.,TRBJ1-1,TRBV20-1,CSARTSTEAFF,TGCAGTGCTAGAACGTCCACTGAAGCTTTCTTT
.,TRBD1,TRBJ1-1,TRBV6-1,CASRAWTGAFF,TGTGCCAGCAGAGCCTGGACAGGAGCTTTCTTT
.,.,TRBJ2-6,TRBV9,CASSVYRVLGANVLTF,TGTGCCAGCAGCGTCTACCGGGTTTTGGGGGCCAACGTCCTGACTTTC
.,TRBD2,TRBJ2-3,TRBV27,CASLPASGSLDTQYF,TGTGCCAGCCTCCCGGCTAGCGGGTCCCTTGATACGCAGTATTTT
.,TRBD2,TRBJ2-1,TRBV14,CASSQVASGIYNEQFF,TGTGCCAGCAGCCAAGTAGCTAGCGGGATCTACAATGAGCAGTTCTTC
.,TRBD2,TRBJ2-3,TRBV6-4,CASSPRPSGRDTQYF,TGTGCCAGCAGCCCCAGGCCTAGCGGGAGGGATACGCAGTATTTT
.,.,TRBJ1-4,TRBV14,CASSQEVVRVKQGKIQEKLFF,TGTGCCAGCAGCCAAGAAGTAGTCCGGGTGAAGCAGGGGAAAATTCAGGAAAAACTGTTTTTT
.,.,TRBJ2-5,TRBV5-4,CASTHVSGETQYF,TGTGCCAGCACCCACGTTTCGGGAGAGACCCAGTACTTC
once,.,TRBJ2-3,TRBV6-6,CASSYSGGSTDTQYF,TGTGCCAGCAGTTACTCTGGGGGAAGCACAGATACGCAGTATTTT
once,.,TRBJ2-1,TRBV6-5,CASSYNPTGDNEQFF,TGTGCCAGCAGTTACAATCCGACGGGAGACAATGAGCAGTTCTTC
.,TRBD2,TRBJ2-7,TRBV5-4,CASSLRGGPAIEQYF,TGTGCCAGCAGCTTGAGGGGAGGGCCGGCGATCGAGCAGTACTTC
once,.,TRBJ1-2,TRBV28,CASSLGGWYGYTF,TGTGCCAGCAGTTTAGGGGGGTGGTATGGCTACACCTTC
.,TRBD2,TRBJ2-4,TRBV10-1,CASRTIPSSGRPINKNIQYF,TGCGCCAGCAGGACCATCCCATCTAGCGGGAGGCCAATTAACAAAAACATTCAGTACTTC
.,TRBD2,TRBJ2-3,TRBV6-5,CASSWGGSPSTDTQYF,TGTGCCAGCAGTTGGGGCGGGAGCCCTAGCACAGATACGCAGTATTTT
.,TRBD1,TRBJ1-4,TRBV7-9,CASSPPGTGNEKLFF,TGTGCCAGCAGCCCTCCCGGGACAGGGAATGAAAAACTGTTTTTT
.,TRBD2,TRBJ2-1,TRBV19,CASSITPRTATSGRIDNEQFF,TGTGCCAGTAGTATAACCCCCCGGACGGCTACTAGCGGGAGGATCGACAATGAGCAGTTCTTC
.,TRBD2,TRBJ2-3,TRBV7-9,CASSLAMTSPRTDTQYF,TGTGCCAGCAGCTTAGCGATGACTAGCCCTCGCACAGATACGCAGTATTTT
once,.,TRBJ2-6,TRBV14,CASSQADIRGANVLTF,TGTGCCAGCAGCCAAGCGGACATTCGGGGGGCCAACGTCCTGACTTTC
.,.,TRBJ1-2,TRBV6-5,CASSYGGNYGYTF,TGTGCCAGCAGTTACGGGGGTAACTATGGCTACACCTTC
once,.,TRBJ1-1,TRBV27,CASSSFRGNTEAFF,TGTGCCAGCAGTTCTTTCAGGGGGAACACTGAAGCTTTCTTT
.,.,TRBJ2-7,TRBV7-9,CASSLSPPHEQYF,TGTGCCAGCAGCTTATCTCCTCCCCACGAGCAGTACTTC
.,TRBD2,TRBJ2-1,TRBV4-3,CASSQDRIQRGKYNEQFF,TGCGCCAGCAGCCAAGATCGGATCCAGCGGGGCAAGTACAATGAGCAGTTCTTC
.,.,TRBJ1-1,TRBV4-1,CASSQAGGDGYTEAFF,TGCGCCAGCAGCCAAGCGGGGGGCGATGGTTACACTGAAGCTTTCTTT
.,TRBD1,TRBJ1-1,TRBV6-1,CASRKSGGRNTEAFF,TGTGCCAGCAGGAAATCAGGGGGCCGGAACACTGAAGCTTTCTTT
.,.,TRBJ1-2,TRBV25-1,CASSAPERPSYGYTF,TGTGCCAGCAGTGCCCCCGAGAGGCCTAGCTATGGCTACACCTTC
.,TRBD1,TRBJ2-2,TRBV7-3,CASSRTGVPGELFF,TGTGCCAGCAGCCGGACAGGGGTGCCCGGGGAGCTGTTTTTT
.,TRBD2,TRBJ2-1,TRBV29-1,CSYGTSGLSSYNEQFF,TGCAGCTACGGGACTAGCGGCCTGAGCTCCTACAATGAGCAGTTCTTC
.,TRBD1,TRBJ2-1,TRBV6-1,CASRRQGGQFF,TGTGCCAGCCGACGACAGGGGGGGCAGTTCTTC
.,TRBD1,TRBJ1-2,TRBV7-2,CASSLARDSPIYGYTF,TGTGCCAGCAGCTTAGCCAGGGACAGCCCCATCTATGGCTACACCTTC
.,.,TRBJ1-2,TRBV28,CASSFKPSPGHRYGYTF,TGTGCCAGCAGTTTCAAACCCTCTCCCGGACACCGCTATGGCTACACCTTC
once,.,TRBJ2-1,TRBV28,CAITGPGLHNEQFF,TGTGCCATCACGGGACCCGGCCTACACAATGAGCAGTTCTTC
.,.,TRBJ2-3,TRBV19,CASSIADTQYF,TGTGCCAGTAGTATAGCTGATACGCAGTATTTT
.,TRBD2,TRBJ2-5,TRBV7-4,CASSPQRDPPGETQYF,TGTGCCAGCAGCCCCCAGCGGGACCCCCCGGGAGAGACCCAGTACTTC
.,TRBD1,TRBJ1-1,TRBV6-1,CASSERLDRGEAFF,TGTGCCAGCAGTGAACGATTGGACAGGGGAGAAGCTTTCTTT
.,TRBD2,TRBJ2-3,TRBV5-1,CASSLEHPLAGVVDTQYF,TGCGCCAGCAGCTTGGAACACCCCCTAGCGGGAGTGGTAGATACGCAGTATTTT